The 18 T cell receptor beta chains reported below all come from one sample, sequenced in a study of naive and memory T cell subsets. Findings and caveats of the study: Especially in CD8 cells, naive repertoires contained a few larger clonotypes, possibly CD45RA-re-expressing memory cells.

Antigens for these TCRs are unknown. Both TRBC1 and TRBC2 were covered by a beta constant-region primer of two equimolar oligonucleotides. Ligated cDNA was amplified by four rounds of PCR with nested alpha and beta constant-region primers and SP2. MiXCR was run by TCRdb on the UMI-ligation and nested PCR reads, yielding one entry per CDR3 protein. Counted here are under 150,000 distinct CDR3 sequences, around 21% occurring once; the ten biggest clones make up about 0.57%. Sequencing was performed on naive CD8+ T cells from blood. The source is a human donor in good health.

The table lists this clonotype with a few counts. This chain joins TRBV30 and TRBJ2-1; TRBD1 agrees at 9 bases. V lost 1 base to trimming and J lost 7 bases; unmatched junction nucleotides: 5. The CDR3 loop spans 14 amino acids. Germline loops: CDR1 GTSNPN, CDR2 SVGIG (reference sequence). CDR3 coding DNA: TGTGCCTGGAGTGAGGGGACAGGGTGGAATGAGCAGTTCTTC. Its protein product is CAWSEGTGWNEQFF.

This clonotype came up a few times. The chain links TRBV12-3 or TRBV12-4 to TRBJ2-3, with 13 bases matching TRBD2. This CDR3 is built from 16 residues. V dropped 3 bases and J dropped 5; count of bases not matched to a gene: 5. For the CDR3, the DNA is TGTGCCAGCAGTTTTACTAGCGGGAGGGAGGTAGATACGCAGTATTTT. It codes for CASSFTSGREVDTQYF.

CDR3 nucleotides: TGCGCCAGCAGTGAGTCCGGGACAGGGACCTACGAGCAGTACTTC. It specifies CASSESGTGTYEQYF. The J gene is TRBJ2-7, the V gene TRBV10-1, with 9 bases that match TRBD1. The CDR3 totals 15 residues. The V gene's germline CDR1 is WNHNN and CDR2 SYGVQD (reference sequence). With 0 bases clipped from V and 2 bases from J, the junction kept 2 bases outside the gene matches.

The chain uses TRBV12-3 or TRBV12-4 and TRBJ2-3; possible D gene TRBD2, 5 bases. The CDR3 covers 15 residues. Trimming pared 3 bases from V and 1 base from J, leaving 11 bases between. The CDR3 sequence is CASSFPGSGTDTQYF. DNA of the CDR3: TGTGCCAGCAGTTTTCCGGGGAGTGGCACAGATACGCAGTATTTT.

This clonotype was found a few times. The genes are TRBV28 and TRBJ2-3, with D perhaps TRBD2 (6 bases). Per germline, CDR1 MDHEN and CDR2 SYDVKM. V lost 4 bases, J lost 5 bases, and 25 bases lay in between. The CDR3 length is 18 residues. CDR3 DNA sequence: TGTGCCAGCAGTTCCGGTCAGTCCGGCTTCTTTAGCGGAGATACGCAGTATTTT. It translates to CASSSGQSGFFSGDTQYF.

This chain connects TRBV4-1 to TRBJ1-6; TRBD1 agrees at 8 bases. The germline gives CDR1 MGHRA, CDR2 YSYEKL. With 9 bases clipped from V and 11 bases from J, the junction kept 9 bases outside the gene matches. The CDR3 consists of 13 residues. The CDR3: CASSGTGFTPLHF. For the CDR3, the DNA is TGCGCCAGTAGCGGGACAGGATTTACACCCCTCCACTTT.

This rearrangement joins TRBV28 to TRBJ2-3; unclear D gene. V was clipped by 4 bases and J by 6 bases, with 14 bases between them. The CDR3 consists of 14 residues. Germline CDR1 and CDR2: MDHEN and SYDVKM. The CDR3 coding sequence is TGTGCCAGCAGTTCCCGTGAGGCCCCGGATACGCAGTATTTT. Amino acids: CASSSREAPDTQYF.

In DNA form, the CDR3 reads TGTGCCAGCAGCTTGGCCCAGGAGGGGGCAGGGACTGAAGCTTTCTTT. Translation gives CASSLAQEGAGTEAFF. V usage is TRBV5-6 and J usage is TRBJ1-1, with TRBD1 matching over 7 bases. The length of the CDR3 is 16 residues. Trimming removed 0 bases from V and 5 bases from J; junction bases left unmatched: 10. CDR1 and CDR2 (germline): SGHDT, YYEEEE.

This clonotype was seen only a few times. V usage is TRBV13 and J usage is TRBJ2-3; D is uncertain. V dropped 1 base and J dropped 3 bases, with 11 bases sitting between them. The CDR3 contains 15 residues. Germline lookup yields CDR1 PRHDT and CDR2 FYEKMQ (reference sequence). This CDR3 is CASSLDRKGTDTQYF. Here the CDR3 DNA reads TGTGCCAGCAGCTTAGATCGGAAAGGAACAGATACGCAGTATTTT.

This clonotype showed up just a few times. This rearrangement joins TRBV19 to TRBJ1-4, with D possibly being TRBD1 (5 bases). The germline V gene has CDR1 LNHDA and CDR2 SQIVND (reference sequence). This CDR3 has 14 amino acids. Trimming shortened V by 6 bases and J by 4 bases, and 12 bases separated the two germline ends. The CDR3 is CASSAPGYNEKLFF. The CDR3, as DNA: TGTGCCAGTAGCGCCCCAGGGTATAATGAAAAACTGTTTTTT.

This clonotype was seen at least ten times. This sequence joins TRBV11-2 and TRBJ1-5; D gene unclear. CDR1 is SGHAT and CDR2 is FQNNGV in the germline V gene. Between the trimmed V and J ends, which lost 1 base and 0 bases, there was a span of 7 bases. The CDR3 totals 15 residues. CDR3 protein: CASSLGVVSNQPQHF. CDR3 DNA: TGTGCCAGCAGCTTAGGGGTAGTTAGCAATCAGCCCCAGCATTTT. The complete variable domain, with remaining parts taken from reference TRBV11-2 and TRBJ1-5, reads EAGVAQSPRYKIIEKRQSVAFWCNPISGHATLYWYQQILGQGPKLLIQFQNNGVVDDSQLPKDRFSAERLKGVDSTLKIQPAKLEDSAVYLCASSLGVVSNQPQHFGDGTRLSIL.

This chain uses TRBV20-1 with TRBJ2-7; 8 nucleotides line up with TRBD1. The CDR3 length is 15 residues. Germline CDR1 and CDR2: DFQATT and SNEGSKA (reference sequence). With V trimmed by 5 bases and J by 1 base, 10 bases remained unmatched. This CDR3 is CSAPQTGADSYEQYF. DNA of the CDR3: TGCAGTGCTCCTCAGACAGGGGCCGATTCCTACGAGCAGTACTTC.

In its sample, this clonotype was seen once. The V call is TRBV7-8, the J call TRBJ1-1; D remains unclear. Germline V gives CDR1 SGHVS, CDR2 FQNEAQ. This CDR3 is 13 amino acids long. V was trimmed by 2 bases and J by 7 bases, leaving 11 bases between them. CDR3 amino acids: CASSLNSRIEAFF. In DNA form, the CDR3 reads TGTGCCAGCAGCTTAAATTCCCGGATTGAAGCTTTCTTT. The entire variable domain, with the rest obtained from reference TRBV7-8 and TRBJ1-1, is as follows: GAGVSQSPRYKVAKRGQDVALRCDPISGHVSLFWYQQALGQGPEFLTYFQNEAQLDKSGLPSDRFFAERPEGSVSTLKIQRTQQEDSAVYLCASSLNSRIEAFFGQGTRLTVV.

This clonotype was counted many times. This chain links TRBV3-1 with TRBJ2-4, with D possibly being TRBD1 (6 bases). Germline values: CDR1 LGHDT, CDR2 YNNKEL (reference sequence). V dropped 1 base and J dropped 0 bases, with 10 bases sitting between them. There are 16 residues in the CDR3. CDR3 loop: CASSQVQGIAKNIQYF. As DNA, the CDR3 is TGTGCCAGCAGCCAAGTACAGGGAATAGCCAAAAACATTCAGTACTTC. The complete variable domain, with remaining parts taken from reference TRBV3-1 and TRBJ2-4, reads DTAVSQTPKYLVTQMGNDKSIKCEQNLGHDTMYWYKQDSKKFLKIMFSYNNKELIINETVPNRFSPKSPDKAHLNLHINSLELGDSAVYFCASSQVQGIAKNIQYFGAGTRLSVL.

This clonotype occurred a few times. The chain has TRBV28 and TRBJ2-1; TRBD2 agrees at 10 bases. With 4 bases clipped from V and 5 bases from J, the junction kept 8 bases outside the gene matches. The CDR3 contains 16 residues. Germline V gene lookup returns CDR1 MDHEN and CDR2 SYDVKM. The DNA of the CDR3 is TGTGCCAGCAGTTACTACCTAGCGGGAGATAACAATGAGCAGTTCTTC. Translating it yields CASSYYLAGDNNEQFF.

This clonotype came up a few times. The V call is TRBV27, the J call TRBJ1-1; D unresolved. Trimming cost V 0 bases and J 6 bases, with 8 bases left between them. CDR1 is MNHEY and CDR2 is SMNVEV in the germline V gene (reference sequence). The CDR3 consists of 13 residues. The CDR3 DNA is TGTGCCAGCAGTTTATCCCCAGGATCTGAAGCTTTCTTT. Translated: CASSLSPGSEAFF.

This clonotype was recorded a few times. The rearrangement joins TRBV3-1 to TRBJ2-7, with TRBD2 identical over 14 bases. Germline CDR1 reads LGHDT; CDR2 reads YNNKEL (reference sequence). The CDR3 is 17 amino acids. Losses at the gene ends were 3 bases for V and 7 bases for J; bases not matched to a gene: 11. The CDR3 nucleotides are TGTGCCAGCAGCCACGCGGGACTAGCGGGAGCTTCGGGGGAGCAGTACTTC. As protein: CASSHAGLAGASGEQYF.

The rearrangement joins TRBV11-2 to TRBJ2-5; the D call may be TRBD1 or TRBD2 (5 bases each). There are 15 residues in the CDR3. V lost 5 bases, J lost 0 bases, and 13 bases lay in between. Germline V CDR1 and CDR2: SGHAT, FQNNGV. CDR3 region: CASSGRQRNQETQYF. The CDR3 DNA is TGTGCCAGCAGCGGGAGACAGAGGAACCAAGAGACCCAGTACTTC.